This T cell receptor beta chain was sequenced during a study of control samples from healthy donors and cancer patients. Sequenced by immunoSEQ multiplex PCR; TCRdb stores in-frame clones only, minus some. The sample holds tens of thousands of clones, 88% seen once. Losses at the gene ends were 3 bases for V and 4 bases for J; bases not matched to a gene: 5. Per the germline V gene, CDR1 is MGHDK and CDR2 is SYGVNS. The length of the CDR3 is 14 residues. The chain recombines TRBV25-1 with TRBJ2-5; 7 bases match TRBD1. This TCR was sampled from a woman aged 70 to 79 in good health. The sample consisted of blood. CDR3 nucleotide sequence: TGTGCCAGCAGTGATCCAAGGACAGGAGAGACCCAGTACTTC. Its translation is CASSDPRTGETQYF.